The 18 T cell receptor beta chains below all came from one sample that was sequenced in a study of shared T cell receptors in the human thymus. Data came from immunoSEQ multiplex PCR; TCRdb stores just in-frame clones and leaves some out. Of over 450,000 clones detected, roughly 74% appear once; the ten largest clones hold about 0.013%. These same records also appear under a second study, on human thymus T cells.

Specimen: thymocytes. The receptors come from a boy younger than two with a congenital heart defect.

The CDR3 nucleotides read TGTGCCAGCAGCAGGGGGGAGGATACGCAGTATTTT. Its translation is CASSRGEDTQYF. J is TRBJ2-3 and V is TRBV27; tentatively, D is TRBD1 (7 bases). This CDR3 comprises 12 residues. In germline, CDR1 is MNHEY, CDR2 SMNVEV (reference sequence). V was pared by 6 bases and J by 6 bases, with 10 bases between.

The rearrangement links TRBV6-5 to TRBJ2-1; no reliable D call. Germline CDR1 is MNHEY and CDR2 is SVGAGI. This CDR3 comprises 13 residues. V lost 8 bases, J lost 10 bases, and 18 bases lay in between. CDR3 residues: CASVWRRHTEQFF. The DNA for the CDR3 is TGTGCCAGCGTGTGGCGGCGGCACACAGAGCAGTTCTTC.

As concerns this clone: Mismatch with germline at one junction end may stem from a read error. In the same sample, other DNA sequences code for this CDR3. The rearrangement links TRBV27 to TRBJ2-7; perhaps TRBD2 as D (6 bases). CDR1 and CDR2 from the germline V gene are MNHEY and SMNVEV (reference sequence). The CDR3 covers 15 residues. The CDR3 DNA sequence: TGTGCCAGCAGTCCCCAGCGGACCGGGGGTCGCGAGCAATACTTC. It specifies CASSPQRTGGREQYF.

This clone has just a few counts. This chain connects TRBV27 to TRBJ2-3; 10 bases line up with TRBD1. Germline loops: CDR1 MNHEY, CDR2 SMNVEV (reference sequence). Germline trimming cut 4 bases from V and 0 bases from J; bases unmatched to any gene: 19. CDR3 length: 21 amino acids. The CDR3 DNA is TGTGCCAGCAGTTCCCCTTCGGGACAGGGGCAGCTTGGCTCTAGCACAGATACGCAGTATTTT. Protein: CASSSPSGQGQLGSSTDTQYF.

The chain joins TRBV11-2 to TRBJ2-2, with TRBD1 identical over 8 bases. Germline CDR1 is SGHAT and CDR2 is FQNNGV. The V segment lost 5 bases and the J segment 1 base; nucleotides outside the gene matches: 9. This CDR3 region has 17 residues. CDR3 bases: TGTGCCAGCAGCCCCCGGGACAGGATATTGAACACCGGGGAGCTGTTTTTT. It encodes CASSPRDRILNTGELFF.

This clone was seen just once. The chain joins TRBV7-9 to TRBJ2-7, with D perhaps matching TRBD2 (6 bases). The CDR3 consists of 16 residues. With 4 bases removed from V and 0 bases from J, the gap between germline ends came to 16 bases. The germline V gene encodes CDR1 SEHNR and CDR2 FQNEAQ (reference sequence). The CDR3 protein is CASSSPRGYSSYEQYF. CDR3 in DNA: TGTGCCAGCAGCTCCCCACGGGGGTATAGCTCCTACGAGCAGTACTTC.

This clone came up once. The genes are TRBV2 and TRBJ2-7; 8 bases line up with TRBD2. The CDR3 totals 14 residues. J lost 6 bases, V lost 6 bases, and 10 bases had no gene match. Germline V gene lookup returns CDR1 SNHLY and CDR2 FYNNEI. CDR3 DNA sequence: TGTGCCAGCAGGGCTCCGGGAGGGCCGGTCGAGCAGTACTTC. Translation gives CASRAPGGPVEQYF.

This chain uses TRBV4-2 with TRBJ2-3, with D tentatively TRBD2 (5 bases). V lost 4 bases and J 6 bases, leaving 17 bases between the germline ends. Germline loops: CDR1 LGHNA, CDR2 YNFKEQ. This CDR3 is 15 amino acids long. The CDR3 is CASSPSQEVQDTQYF. CDR3 bases: TGTGCCAGCAGCCCGAGTCAGGAGGTCCAGGATACGCAGTATTTT.

The chain is built from TRBV25-1 and TRBJ1-5; D ambiguous. From germline, CDR1 is MGHDK and CDR2 SYGVNS. V lost 8 bases and J lost 4, with 12 bases in between. This CDR3 spans 13 amino acids. Here the CDR3 reads CASGRTGNQPQHF. In nucleotides, the CDR3 is TGTGCCAGCGGCAGGACGGGGAATCAGCCCCAGCATTTT.

V usage is TRBV5-4 and J usage is TRBJ2-1; TRBD2 might be the D (6 bases). This CDR3 spans 16 amino acids. Trimming took off 4 bases at V and 3 bases at J, with 17 bases between the two ends. Per the germline V gene, CDR1 is SGHNT and CDR2 is YYREEE (reference sequence). The CDR3 DNA sequence: TGTGCCAGCAGCGGATCCCGCGGGGTCATCTACAATGAGCAGTTCTTC. The encoded protein is CASSGSRGVIYNEQFF.

The chain couples TRBV5-1 to TRBJ1-1; TRBD1 might be the D (5 bases). The CDR3 is 17 residues long. Germline V CDR1 and CDR2: SGHRS, YFSETQ. Deletions cut 0 bases from V and 3 bases from J, with 18 bases between. CDR3 in amino acids: CASSLVQYLGADTEAFF. The CDR3 coding sequence is TGCGCCAGCAGCTTGGTTCAGTACCTTGGGGCGGACACTGAAGCTTTCTTT. Full variable domain (rest looked up from reference TRBV5-1 and TRBJ1-1): KAGVTQTPRYLIKTRGQQVTLSCSPISGHRSVSWYQQTPGQGLQFLFEYFSETQRNKGNFPGRFSGRQFSNSRSEMNVSTLELGDSALYLCASSLVQYLGADTEAFFGQGTRLTVV.

The V and J genes are TRBV5-6 and TRBJ1-5, with D unresolved. V gave up 4 bases and J gave up 4 bases, with 15 bases separating them. CDR3 length: 15 residues. The germline V gene has CDR1 SGHDT and CDR2 YYEEEE. CDR3 residues: CASSPAAGGNQPQHF. CDR3 in DNA: TGTGCCAGCAGCCCCGCCGCGGGAGGGAATCAGCCCCAGCATTTT.

The V call is TRBV6-5, the J call TRBJ2-5; maybe TRBD1 (6 bases). The V gene lost 5 bases and the J gene lost 1 base, with 11 bases spanning the gap. The CDR3 extends over 14 amino acids. CDR1 MNHEY and CDR2 SVGAGI come from the germline V gene. The CDR3 DNA is TGTGCCAGCAGTCGCGGACAGTCCCAAGAGACCCAGTACTTC. It specifies CASSRGQSQETQYF.

This clone has a single count. The chain has TRBV4-3 and TRBJ2-5, with 10 bases that match TRBD2. The CDR3 is 17 amino acids. Germline V gene data show CDR1 as LGHNA and CDR2 as YSLEER. The junction had 9 bases not matched to a gene; V was cut back by 3 bases and J by 2 bases. The CDR3 loop reads CASSHPVAGGGQETQYF. DNA for the CDR3: TGCGCCAGCAGCCACCCAGTAGCGGGAGGAGGGCAAGAGACCCAGTACTTC.

The rearrangement joins TRBV15 to TRBJ1-5; D might be TRBD1 (6 bases). This CDR3 region has 19 residues. Trimming shortened V by 0 bases and J by 0 bases, and 18 bases separated the two germline ends. The V gene's germline CDR1 is LNHNV and CDR2 YYDKDF (reference sequence). CDR3: CATSRDDRPDRYSNQPQHF. In DNA form, the CDR3 reads TGTGCCACCAGCAGAGATGACCGCCCCGACAGGTATAGCAATCAGCCCCAGCATTTT.

The V and J genes are TRBV27 and TRBJ2-7; weak D call: TRBD1 (5 bases). V gave up 6 bases and J gave up 3 bases, with 15 bases separating them. This CDR3 is 14 amino acids long. CDR1 MNHEY and CDR2 SMNVEV come from the germline V gene (reference sequence). The CDR3 DNA reads TGTGCCAGCAGCCCCCGACAGTTCCGCTACGAGCAGTACTTC. Amino acid sequence: CASSPRQFRYEQYF.

This clone was recorded only once. This chain links TRBV9 with TRBJ2-3; 7 positions agree with TRBD2. V gave up 7 bases and J gave up 4 bases; unmatched junction bases: 9. The length of the CDR3 is 14 residues. Germline lookup yields CDR1 SGDLS and CDR2 YYNGEE. The CDR3 protein is CASGGRARADTQYF. The CDR3 DNA reads TGTGCCAGCGGGGGGAGGGCGAGAGCAGATACGCAGTATTTT.

The V call is TRBV10-2, the J call TRBJ2-7; 12 nucleotides agree with TRBD1. The CDR3 has 15 residues. The germline V gene encodes CDR1 WSHSY and CDR2 SAAADI. V shed 4 bases, J shed 4 bases, and the junction held 5 bases outside the gene matches. In DNA, the CDR3 is TGCGCCAGCAGTGGACCGGGACAGGGGGCTTACGAGCAGTACTTC. Translating gives CASSGPGQGAYEQYF.